This TCR beta chain comes out of a study of CD8 T cells in ankylosing spondylitis. Study results and caveats: Previously reported in reactive arthritis synovial fluid and blood were some of the motif variants.

The germline gives CDR1 LNHDA, CDR2 SQIVND (reference sequence). The CDR3 runs 15 residues. The trim removed 5 bases at V and 11 bases at J, leaving 9 bases unmatched. This clonotype appeared many times. Its antigen is not identified. MiXCR was run by TCRdb on the 5' RACE reads, yielding one entry per CDR3 protein. The sample lists roughly 64,000 distinct CDR3 sequences; approximately 6% were seen once. The chain uses TRBV19 and TRBJ2-3; 14 nucleotides align to TRBD2. The sequencing input was synovial fluid, either unsorted or a sorted T cell fraction (not recorded which). The source of this sequence is a male donor with ankylosing spondylitis. CDR3 in DNA: TGTGCCAGTAGTCCACCGGGACTAGCGGGAGAGTTGCAGTATTTT. It encodes CASSPPGLAGELQYF.